This section outlines one T cell receptor beta chain sequence together with its context. The record originates from a study of blood T cell repertoires in COVID-19. Study in general: The United States, Italy and Spain provided the acute and convalescent COVID-19 samples. T cells, B-cell-depleted T cells, or PBMCs supplied cDNA or gDNA.

Authors' data handling: Counts of nucleated cells, estimated from reference gene primer amplification, were obtained. Here immunoSEQ multiplex PCR was the method, and the copy in TCRdb shows in-frame clones only, minus some. V and J calls and clone size are as listed in that table; D and trimming were resolved from the DNA. The sample contains roughly 210,000 clones, 80% to 90% of which appear only once. The CDR3 has 19 amino acids. Germline trimming cut 5 bases from V and 0 bases from J; bases unmatched to any gene: 16. The germline V gene has CDR1 SEHNR and CDR2 FQNEAQ (reference sequence). The genes are TRBV7-9 and TRBJ2-3; 8 bases fit TRBD2. The sequenced sample was peripheral blood. This sequence was found in a woman older than 75 with COVID-19, enrolled during active disease. This chain's CDR3 is CASSPRDGAGETSTDTQYF. As DNA, the CDR3 is TGTGCCAGCAGCCCCCGAGACGGAGCGGGGGAGACTAGCACAGATACGCAGTATTTT.